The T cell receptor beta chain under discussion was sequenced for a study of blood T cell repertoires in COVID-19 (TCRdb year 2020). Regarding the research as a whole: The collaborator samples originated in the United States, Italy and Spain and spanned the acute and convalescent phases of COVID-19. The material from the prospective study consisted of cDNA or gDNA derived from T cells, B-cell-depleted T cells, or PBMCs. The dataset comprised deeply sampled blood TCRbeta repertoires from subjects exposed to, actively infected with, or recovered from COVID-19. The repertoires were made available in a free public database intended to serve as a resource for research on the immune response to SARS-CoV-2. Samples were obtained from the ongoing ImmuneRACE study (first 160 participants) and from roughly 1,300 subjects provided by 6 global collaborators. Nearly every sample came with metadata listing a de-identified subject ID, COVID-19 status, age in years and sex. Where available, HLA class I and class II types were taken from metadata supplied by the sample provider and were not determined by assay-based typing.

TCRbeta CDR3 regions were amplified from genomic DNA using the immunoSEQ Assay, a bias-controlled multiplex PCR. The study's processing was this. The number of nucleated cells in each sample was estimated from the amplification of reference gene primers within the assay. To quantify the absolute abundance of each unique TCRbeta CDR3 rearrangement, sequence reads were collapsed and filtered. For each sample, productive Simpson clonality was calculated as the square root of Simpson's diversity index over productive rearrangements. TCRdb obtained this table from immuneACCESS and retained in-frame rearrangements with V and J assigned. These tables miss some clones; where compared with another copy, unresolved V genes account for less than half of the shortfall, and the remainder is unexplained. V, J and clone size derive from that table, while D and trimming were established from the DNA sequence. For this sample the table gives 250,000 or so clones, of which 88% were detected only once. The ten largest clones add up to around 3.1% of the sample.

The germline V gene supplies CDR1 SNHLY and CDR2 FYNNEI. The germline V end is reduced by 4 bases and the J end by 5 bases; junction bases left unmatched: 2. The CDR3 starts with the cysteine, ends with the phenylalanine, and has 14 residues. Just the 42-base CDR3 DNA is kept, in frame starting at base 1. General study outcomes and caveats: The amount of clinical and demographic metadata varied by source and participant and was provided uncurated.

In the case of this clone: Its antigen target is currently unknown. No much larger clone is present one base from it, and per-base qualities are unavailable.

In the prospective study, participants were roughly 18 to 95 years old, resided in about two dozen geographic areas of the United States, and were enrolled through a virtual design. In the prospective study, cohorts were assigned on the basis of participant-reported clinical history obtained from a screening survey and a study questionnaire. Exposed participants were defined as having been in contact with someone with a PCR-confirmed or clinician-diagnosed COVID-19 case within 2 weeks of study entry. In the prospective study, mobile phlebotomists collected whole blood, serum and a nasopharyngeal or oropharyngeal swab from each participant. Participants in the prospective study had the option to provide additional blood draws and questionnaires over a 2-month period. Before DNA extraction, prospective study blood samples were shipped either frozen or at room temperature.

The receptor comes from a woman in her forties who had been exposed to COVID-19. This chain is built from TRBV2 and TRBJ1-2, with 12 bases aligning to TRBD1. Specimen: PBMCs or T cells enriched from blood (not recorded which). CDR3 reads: CASSAGQGAYGYTF. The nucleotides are TGTGCCAGCAGTGCGGGACAGGGGGCGTATGGCTACACCTTC.